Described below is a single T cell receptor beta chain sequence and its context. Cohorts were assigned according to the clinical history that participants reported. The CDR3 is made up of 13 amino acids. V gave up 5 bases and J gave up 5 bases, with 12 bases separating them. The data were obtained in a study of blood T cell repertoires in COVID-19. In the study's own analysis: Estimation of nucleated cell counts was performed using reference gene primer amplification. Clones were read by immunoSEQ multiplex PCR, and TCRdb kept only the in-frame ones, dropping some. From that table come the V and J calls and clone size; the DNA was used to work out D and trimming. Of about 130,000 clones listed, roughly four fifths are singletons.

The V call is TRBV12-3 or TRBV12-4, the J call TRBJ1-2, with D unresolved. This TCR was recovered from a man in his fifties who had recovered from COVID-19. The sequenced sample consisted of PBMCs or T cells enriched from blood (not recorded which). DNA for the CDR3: TGTGCCAGCAGTCGTAGGACTGATTATGGCTACACCTTC. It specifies CASSRRTDYGYTF.